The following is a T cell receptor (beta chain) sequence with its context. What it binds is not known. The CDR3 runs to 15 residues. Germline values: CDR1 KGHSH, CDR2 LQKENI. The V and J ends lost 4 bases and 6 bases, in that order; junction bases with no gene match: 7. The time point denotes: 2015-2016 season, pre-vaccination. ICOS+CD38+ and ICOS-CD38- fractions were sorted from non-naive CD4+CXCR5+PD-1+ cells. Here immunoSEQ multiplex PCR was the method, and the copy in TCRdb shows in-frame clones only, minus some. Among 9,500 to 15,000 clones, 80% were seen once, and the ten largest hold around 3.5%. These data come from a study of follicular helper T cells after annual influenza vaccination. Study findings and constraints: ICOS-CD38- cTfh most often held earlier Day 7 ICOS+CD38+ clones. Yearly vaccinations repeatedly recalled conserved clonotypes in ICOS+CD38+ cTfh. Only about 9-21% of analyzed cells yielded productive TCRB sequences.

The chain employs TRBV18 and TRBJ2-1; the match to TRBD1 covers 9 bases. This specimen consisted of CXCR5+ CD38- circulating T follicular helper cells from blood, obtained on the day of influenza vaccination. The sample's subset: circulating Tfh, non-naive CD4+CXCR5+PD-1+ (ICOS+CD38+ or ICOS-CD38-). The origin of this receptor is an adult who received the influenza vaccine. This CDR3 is CASSHRGQGVNEQFF. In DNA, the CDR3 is TGTGCCAGCTCACACCGGGGACAGGGAGTCAATGAGCAGTTCTTC.